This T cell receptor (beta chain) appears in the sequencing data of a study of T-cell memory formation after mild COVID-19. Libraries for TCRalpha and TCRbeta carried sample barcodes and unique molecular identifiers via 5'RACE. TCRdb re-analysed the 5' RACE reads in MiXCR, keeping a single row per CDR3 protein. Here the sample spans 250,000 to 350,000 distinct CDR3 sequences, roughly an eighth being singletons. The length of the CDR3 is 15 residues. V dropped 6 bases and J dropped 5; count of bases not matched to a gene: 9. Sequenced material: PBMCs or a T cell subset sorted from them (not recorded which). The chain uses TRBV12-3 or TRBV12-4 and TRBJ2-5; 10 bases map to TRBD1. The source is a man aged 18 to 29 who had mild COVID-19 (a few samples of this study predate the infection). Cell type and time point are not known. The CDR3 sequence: CASRDRTGGGETQYF. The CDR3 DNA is TGTGCCAGCAGGGACCGGACAGGGGGAGGGGAGACCCAGTACTTC.